These 6 T cell receptor beta chains share one sample of origin, sequenced in a study of regulatory T cells in long-lasting Graves disease. Sequencing libraries for TCR beta were prepared with iRepertoire HTBI primers and Arm-PCR of CDR3 regions. TCRdb re-called the multiplex PCR reads with MiXCR, one entry per CDR3 protein. The top ten clones hold under 50% of a sample with hundreds of thousands of distinct CDR3 sequences, 25% to 35% of them seen once. The time point denotes: persistent/refractory GD, antithyroid drugs over 5 years with positive TRAb. After RNA was extracted from PBMCs, the TCR library was made from it. The sequencing used peripheral blood mononuclear cells (PBMCs), collected when the disease was refractory, from a patient treated with antithyroid drugs. Source of these receptors: a female donor with Graves disease.

Many counts were recorded for this clonotype. This chain uses TRBV2 with TRBJ2-5; either TRBD1 or TRBD2 may supply D (6 bases each). In germline, CDR1 is SNHLY, CDR2 FYNNEI. Trimming shortened V by 3 bases and J by 2 bases, and 13 bases separated the two germline ends. The CDR3 is 15 amino acids. The CDR3 region is CASSEGGTGQETQYF. DNA for the CDR3: TGTGCCAGCAGTGAGGGGGGTACAGGGCAAGAGACCCAGTACTTC.

The rearrangement uses TRBV20-1 and TRBJ2-7; the match to TRBD1 covers 12 bases. Germline assignment: CDR1 DFQATT and CDR2 SNEGSKA (reference sequence). V shed 7 bases and J 3 bases; nucleotides not matched to a gene: 7. The CDR3 runs to 14 residues. CDR3 DNA sequence: TGCAGTGGGGCGGGACAGGGGGCTAGCTACGAGCAGTACTTC. This codes for CSGAGQGASYEQYF.

A few counts support this clonotype. CDR3 loop: CASSESQGVGQPQHF. Written as DNA, the CDR3 is TGCGCCAGCAGTGAGTCGCAGGGTGTTGGTCAGCCCCAGCATTTT. The chain joins TRBV10-2 to TRBJ1-5, with TRBD1 as a possible D gene (5 bases). With 0 bases removed from V and 6 bases from J, the gap between germline ends came to 12 bases. The CDR3 consists of 15 residues. Germline CDR1 WSHSY, CDR2 SAAADI.

This clonotype came up a few times. The V gene is TRBV20-1, the J gene TRBJ2-5; a possible D gene is TRBD1 (6 bases). V lost 0 bases to trimming and J lost 1 base, with 9 bases between them. This CDR3 spans 14 amino acids. Germline values: CDR1 DFQATT, CDR2 SNEGSKA (reference sequence). CDR3 bases: TGCAGTGCTAGAGATCGCAGGGGCCAAGAGACCCAGTACTTC. The encoded protein is CSARDRRGQETQYF.

In its sample, this clonotype was seen once. The chain links TRBV5-1 to TRBJ1-2; D is undetermined. CDR3 length: 13 amino acids. Trimming removed 2 bases at V and 4 bases at J, with 9 bases between. Germline-derived CDR1 and CDR2 are SGHRS and YFSETQ. Here the CDR3 DNA reads TGCGCCAGCAGCTTCGAACCGGGCTATGGCTACACCTTC. It is translated as CASSFEPGYGYTF.

The V call is TRBV13, the J call TRBJ2-7; D call uncertain. CDR3 length: 14 amino acids. V lost 3 bases to trimming and J lost 2 bases, with 11 bases between them. Germline CDR1 is PRHDT and CDR2 is FYEKMQ (reference sequence). The CDR3 DNA is TGTGCCAGCAGCTTTAAGGAGCTAGCCTACGAGCAGTACTTC. It codes for CASSFKELAYEQYF.